This T cell receptor beta chain stems from a study of blood T cell repertoires in COVID-19. The overall study: Samples came from the United States, Italy and Spain, spanning acute and convalescent COVID-19.

The protocol was immunoSEQ multiplex PCR, while the TCRdb copy is restricted to in-frame clones and leaves out a portion. The top ten hold approximately 1.6% of the sample, which has approximately 230,000 clones, around 84% seen once. Germline-derived CDR1 and CDR2 are SGHTS and YDEGEE. The ends were cut back, 3 bases at V and 7 bases at J, with 19 bases in the middle. The CDR3 is 15 residues long. The chain uses TRBV5-8 and TRBJ1-2, with D hard to call. Sequenced sample: PBMCs or T cells enriched from blood (not recorded which). The TCR sequence derives from a middle-aged man who had recovered from COVID-19. CDR3 bases: TGTGCCAGCAGCTCCGCAAGTGATCGGAGAGGTGGCTACACCTTC. Its protein is CASSSASDRRGGYTF.